Shown below are 27 T cell receptor beta chains from a single sample sequenced in a study of T cells after yellow fever vaccination. TCRdb itself ran the 5' RACE reads through MiXCR, one entry per CDR3 protein. Of hundreds of thousands of distinct CDR3 sequences in the sample, less than 15% are singletons; the top ten hold roughly 13%. The material sequenced was PBMCs, taken on the day of the yellow fever booster vaccination. These receptors were taken from a man in his thirties or forties who received the YFV17D yellow fever vaccine.

This clonotype appeared a few times. The chain is built from TRBV6-5 and TRBJ1-5; 8 bases match TRBD1. Germline values: CDR1 MNHEY, CDR2 SVGAGI. Trimming at V came to 4 bases and at J to 0 bases, leaving 2 bases not matched to a gene. The CDR3 contains 15 residues. The CDR3 nucleotides are TGTGCCAGCAGTTCGGGACAGGTTAGCAATCAGCCCCAGCATTTT. Its translation: CASSSGQVSNQPQHF.

This clonotype appeared a few times. The chain employs TRBV12-3 or TRBV12-4 and TRBJ2-7; D is possibly TRBD2 (7 bases). The length of the CDR3 is 15 residues. Deletions cut 5 bases from V and 0 bases from J, with 14 bases between. The DNA for the CDR3 is TGTGCCAGCAGTCATCGCGGGGGCCGCTCCTACGAGCAGTACTTC. As protein: CASSHRGGRSYEQYF.

The chain joins TRBV20-1 to TRBJ1-1; D perhaps matches TRBD1 (5 bases). V lost 3 bases to trimming and J lost 6 bases, with 11 bases between them. The CDR3 covers 12 residues. The germline CDR1 and CDR2 sequences are DFQATT and SNEGSKA (reference sequence). The CDR3, as DNA: TGCAGTGCTAGGGGGCAGGTCGCTGAAGCTTTCTTT. Protein: CSARGQVAEAFF.

This clonotype was detected a few times. The rearrangement links TRBV20-1 to TRBJ2-5, with 9 bases aligning to TRBD2. The CDR3 has 15 amino acids. Germline CDR1 DFQATT, CDR2 SNEGSKA (reference sequence). The V segment lost 3 bases and the J segment 1 base; nucleotides outside the gene matches: 6. CDR3 residues: CSARGLAGSQETQYF. The CDR3 bases are TGCAGTGCTAGGGGCCTAGCGGGGTCCCAAGAGACCCAGTACTTC.

The rearrangement uses TRBV2 and TRBJ2-3; tentatively, D is TRBD1 (6 bases). Germline V gives CDR1 SNHLY, CDR2 FYNNEI. Trimming left V 8 bases short and J 0 bases short, with 24 bases between. This CDR3 comprises 18 residues. The CDR3 bases are TGTGCCAGCTGTTTGGGTTTGTTGGGGCAGGGGAGCACAGATACGCAGTATTTT. Translating gives CASCLGLLGQGSTDTQYF.

This clonotype was detected only a few times. The chain is built from TRBV30 and TRBJ1-1; no clear D. Trimming cost V 4 bases and J 1 base, with 4 bases left between them. CDR3 length: 11 amino acids. Per germline, CDR1 GTSNPN and CDR2 SVGIG (reference sequence). In DNA, the CDR3 is TGTGCCTGGATTTGGAACACTGAAGCTTTCTTT. It yields the protein CAWIWNTEAFF.

The V and J genes are TRBV12-3 or TRBV12-4 and TRBJ2-7, with D possibly being TRBD2 (6 bases). The CDR3 has 14 residues. The V and J ends lost 8 bases and 4 bases respectively, with 18 bases between them. The CDR3 nucleotides are TGTGCCAGCTCCGGGACTTCGGGCGAATACGAGCAGTACTTC. Its protein product is CASSGTSGEYEQYF.

V and J are TRBV7-2 and TRBJ2-5, with D maybe TRBD1 (5 bases). V lost 5 bases and J lost 7, with 11 bases in between. CDR1 and CDR2 (germline): SGHTA, FQGNSA. The CDR3 is made up of 12 amino acids. CDR3 bases: TGTGCCAGCAGCCTCAGGGCCCGGACCCAGTACTTC. It translates to CASSLRARTQYF.

The chain joins TRBV7-1 to TRBJ2-1; 9 bases fit TRBD2. TRBV7-1 is sorted into the ORF group, with uncertain function. V lost 3 bases and J lost 1; bases outside the gene matches: 19. This CDR3 has 21 amino acids. CDR3 sequence: CASSSPGALAGESRSYNEQFF. In nucleotides, the CDR3 is TGTGCCAGCAGCTCGCCGGGGGCGTTAGCGGGAGAAAGTAGGTCCTACAATGAGCAGTTCTTC.

V gene TRBV29-1 combines with J gene TRBJ2-6, with 8 bases that match TRBD1. Looked up from germline, CDR1 is SQVTM and CDR2 is ANQGSEA. CDR3 size: 17 residues. After removal of 6 bases from V and 0 bases from J, the junction contained 10 bases not matched to a gene. Here the CDR3 reads CSVRAGGFVSGANVLTF. CDR3 in DNA: TGCAGCGTGCGGGCAGGGGGCTTTGTCTCTGGGGCCAACGTCCTGACTTTC.

At least ten counts were recorded for this clonotype. The chain combines TRBV11-1 with TRBJ2-3; 11 bases are a match to TRBD2. The V segment lost 7 bases and the J segment 0 bases; nucleotides outside the gene matches: 12. The CDR3 is 18 amino acids. Germline V gives CDR1 SGHAT, CDR2 FQDESV (reference sequence). In DNA, the CDR3 is TGTGCCAGCAACCCACCTCCTCTAGCGGGAGGAAGCACAGATACGCAGTATTTT. This translates into CASNPPPLAGGSTDTQYF.

V is TRBV28 and J is TRBJ2-1, with D perhaps TRBD2 (5 bases). The CDR3 is made up of 15 amino acids. The V gene lost 6 bases and the J gene lost 12 bases, with 24 bases spanning the gap. Germline V gene sequence: CDR1 MDHEN, CDR2 SYDVKM. The CDR3: CASRAEGQWGRGQFF. CDR3 DNA: TGTGCCAGCAGGGCTGAGGGCCAGTGGGGTCGTGGGCAGTTCTTC.

This chain joins TRBV4-2 and TRBJ2-1, with TRBD2 matching over 14 bases. The CDR3 sequence is 16 residues long. V gave up 1 base and J gave up 9 bases; unmatched junction bases: 5. Germline V gene sequence: CDR1 LGHNA, CDR2 YNFKEQ. The CDR3 is CASSQAGTSGSVEQFF. CDR3 nucleotide sequence: TGTGCCAGCAGCCAAGCCGGGACTAGCGGGAGCGTTGAGCAGTTCTTC.

Only one count was recorded for this clonotype. At one end, the junction sequence differs from germline, possibly due to a read error. The rearrangement joins TRBV5-1 to TRBJ2-7; D is uncertain. From germline, CDR1 is SGHRS and CDR2 YFSETQ. This CDR3 is 14 amino acids long. The CDR3 spells CDSSLRGTSYEQYF. CDR3 sequence (DNA): TGCGACAGCAGCTTGCGTGGCACCTCCTACGAGCAGTACTTC.

This clonotype turned up a few times. This chain links TRBV18 with TRBJ2-1; 14 nucleotides line up with TRBD2. The CDR3 length is 13 residues. The germline V gene has CDR1 KGHSH and CDR2 LQKENI. Trimming took 8 bases from V and 9 from J; bases not matched to a gene: 3. In nucleotides, the CDR3 is TGTGCCAGCCAGGGACTAGCGGGAGCTGAGCAGTTCTTC. Amino acids: CASQGLAGAEQFF.

This clonotype was observed a few times. This chain uses TRBV7-2 with TRBJ2-5, with D maybe TRBD2 (5 bases). The CDR3 loop spans 13 amino acids. CDR1 is SGHTA and CDR2 is FQGNSA in the germline V gene. The ends were cut back, 3 bases at V and 4 bases at J, with 9 bases in the middle. For the CDR3, the DNA is TGTGCCAGCAGCTTTACTAGTCGAGAGACCCAGTACTTC. Amino acids: CASSFTSRETQYF.

Written as DNA, the CDR3 is TGTGCCACCAGTGACCTCGGGCGGGACAGCGAACGGGTAGCGGGAATGCCAGATACGCAGTATTTT. It yields the protein CATSDLGRDSERVAGMPDTQYF. The V gene is TRBV24-1, the J gene TRBJ2-3; perhaps TRBD2 as D (8 bases). Trimming took 4 bases from V and 4 from J, leaving 35 bases between them. There are 22 residues in the CDR3. CDR1 is KGHDR, CDR2 SFDVKD, per germline.

This clonotype occurred a few times. This rearrangement joins TRBV18 to TRBJ1-1; TRBD1 is a possible D gene (5 bases). CDR1 and CDR2 from the germline V gene are KGHSH and LQKENI. V dropped 0 bases and J dropped 0 bases, with 14 bases sitting between them. The CDR3 is 17 amino acids. The CDR3 is CASSPPRAGRMNTEAFF. The CDR3 nucleotides are TGTGCCAGCTCACCACCGAGGGCAGGGAGAATGAACACTGAAGCTTTCTTT. The full variable domain, in which reference TRBV18 and TRBJ1-1 provide the parts outside the CDR3, is NAGVMQNPRHLVRRRGQEARLRCSPMKGHSHVYWYRQLPEEGLKFMVYLQKENIIDESGMPKERFSAEFPKEGPSILRIQQVVRGDSAAYFCASSPPRAGRMNTEAFFGQGTRLTVV.

The chain is built from TRBV12-3 or TRBV12-4 and TRBJ1-5, with D possibly matching TRBD1 (5 bases). CDR3 length equals 13 residues. Between the trimmed V and J ends, which lost 6 bases and 6 bases, there was a span of 12 bases. CDR3 region: CASRGTLGQPQHF. DNA of the CDR3: TGTGCCAGCAGGGGGACCCTGGGTCAGCCCCAGCATTTT.

The chain carries TRBV18 and TRBJ1-5, with 9 bases fitting TRBD1. Germline V lookup: CDR1 KGHSH, CDR2 LQKENI. This CDR3 region has 17 residues. After removal of 2 bases from V and 6 bases from J, the junction contained 11 bases not matched to a gene. In nucleotides, the CDR3 is TGTGCCAGCTCACCAGTCAAAACCGGGACAGGGACTCAGCCCCAGCATTTT. Its protein product is CASSPVKTGTGTQPQHF.

There are many counts of this clonotype. The rearrangement uses TRBV19 and TRBJ2-2; TRBD2 agrees at 10 bases. The CDR3 is 15 residues long. CDR1 is LNHDA, CDR2 SQIVND, per germline (reference sequence). Unmatched junction bases numbered 9, after V lost 10 bases and J lost 4 bases. Here the CDR3 DNA reads TGTGCCACCGCTAGCGGGAGCCTCCTCACCGGGGAGCTGTTTTTT. Protein sequence: CATASGSLLTGELFF.

This clonotype was counted between two and nine times. The rearrangement links TRBV7-9 to TRBJ2-7, with D maybe TRBD2 (5 bases). The CDR3 contains 12 residues. Germline V gene lookup returns CDR1 SEHNR and CDR2 FQNEAQ (reference sequence). Trimming left V 4 bases short and J 6 bases short, with 10 bases between. The CDR3 DNA reads TGTGCCAGCAGCTCGGGGAGTGGCGAGCAGTACTTC. It specifies CASSSGSGEQYF.

This clonotype has more than one count but fewer than ten. A junction boundary mismatches the germline segment, possibly from a read error. The V and J genes are TRBV6-2 or TRBV6-3 and TRBJ1-4; D might be TRBD1 (5 bases). Per germline, CDR1 MNHEY and CDR2 SVGEGT. The CDR3 spans 16 residues. The chain's CDR3 is CASSDSVGRRNEKLFF. In nucleotides, the CDR3 is TGTGCCAGCAGTGACTCCGTGGGGCGCCGGAATGAAAAACTGTTTTTT.

This clonotype was seen more than once but under ten times. Here the CDR3 DNA reads TGTGCCAGCAGCCCCGGGAAGGGGAATACGCAGTATTTT. It encodes CASSPGKGNTQYF. This chain joins TRBV7-2 and TRBJ2-3; D is tentatively TRBD1 or TRBD2 (5 bases each). Per germline, CDR1 SGHTA and CDR2 FQGNSA. The CDR3 is 13 residues long. V lost 5 bases and J 7 bases, leaving 13 bases between the germline ends.

The chain employs TRBV5-1 and TRBJ1-4; 7 positions match TRBD1. Germline V gene sequence: CDR1 SGHRS, CDR2 YFSETQ. The CDR3 extends over 14 amino acids. V trimming: 3 bases; J trimming: 4 bases; junction bases outside the gene matches: 3. The CDR3: CASSWTGGNEKLFF. Written as DNA, the CDR3 is TGCGCCAGCAGCTGGACAGGAGGTAATGAAAAACTGTTTTTT. The variable domain in full, completed from reference TRBV5-1 and TRBJ1-4, reads KAGVTQTPRYLIKTRGQQVTLSCSPISGHRSVSWYQQTPGQGLQFLFEYFSETQRNKGNFPGRFSGRQFSNSRSEMNVSTLELGDSALYLCASSWTGGNEKLFFGSGTQLSVL.

The rearrangement uses TRBV11-2 and TRBJ2-1; the match to TRBD2 covers 7 bases. V lost 1 base, J lost 4 bases, and 7 bases stayed unmatched. Germline CDR1 SGHAT, CDR2 FQNNGV. The length of the CDR3 is 16 residues. The chain's CDR3 is CASSLVETSDYNEQFF. The CDR3 bases are TGTGCCAGCAGCTTAGTTGAAACTAGCGATTACAATGAGCAGTTCTTC. Full variable domain (missing parts from reference TRBV11-2 and TRBJ2-1): EAGVAQSPRYKIIEKRQSVAFWCNPISGHATLYWYQQILGQGPKLLIQFQNNGVVDDSQLPKDRFSAERLKGVDSTLKIQPAKLEDSAVYLCASSLVETSDYNEQFFGPGTRLTVL.

The chain employs TRBV7-9 and TRBJ2-3, with D hard to call. The CDR3 loop spans 12 amino acids. Trimming stripped 1 base from V and 5 bases from J, with 4 bases between. Germline assignment: CDR1 SEHNR and CDR2 FQNEAQ (reference sequence). CDR3 sequence reads: CASSLVEDTQYF. The CDR3 DNA reads TGTGCCAGCAGCTTAGTGGAAGATACGCAGTATTTT.